The next 31 T cell receptor beta chains were all read from a single sample in a study of blood T cell repertoires in COVID-19. The protocol was immunoSEQ multiplex PCR, while the TCRdb copy is restricted to in-frame clones and leaves out a portion. This table holds 280,000 or so clones, approximately 89% found once. Sequencing was carried out using peripheral blood. These TCRs come from a woman aged 25 to 39 who had recovered from COVID-19.

Written as DNA, the CDR3 is TGTGCCAGCAGCGAAAACTTCGGGGGCAGGGGGCGAAGCACTGAAGCTTTCTTT. Its protein is CASSENFGGRGRSTEAFF. The chain combines TRBV11-2 with TRBJ1-1; 8 bases match TRBD1. The CDR3 consists of 18 residues. With V trimmed by 5 bases and J by 4 bases, 18 bases remained unmatched. Germline-derived CDR1 and CDR2 are SGHAT and FQNNGV. The variable domain in full, completed from reference TRBV11-2 and TRBJ1-1, reads EAGVAQSPRYKIIEKRQSVAFWCNPISGHATLYWYQQILGQGPKLLIQFQNNGVVDDSQLPKDRFSAERLKGVDSTLKIQPAKLEDSAVYLCASSENFGGRGRSTEAFFGQGTRLTVV.

The V call is TRBV9, the J call TRBJ2-5; the D gene is possibly TRBD1 (6 bases). Trimming stripped 0 bases from V and 5 bases from J, with 17 bases between. CDR1 is SGDLS, CDR2 YYNGEE, per germline. The CDR3 length is 16 residues. This chain's CDR3 is CASSVATGYRSETQYF. The CDR3 DNA reads TGTGCCAGCAGCGTAGCTACAGGGTATAGGTCGGAGACCCAGTACTTC.

This clone was counted a single time. This chain joins TRBV11-2 and TRBJ2-7; 8 bases map to TRBD1. This CDR3 is built from 16 residues. Unmatched junction bases numbered 6, after V lost 1 base and J lost 1 base. Germline lookup yields CDR1 SGHAT and CDR2 FQNNGV. The CDR3 here is CASSLVPGQVSYEQYF. CDR3 sequence (DNA): TGTGCCAGCAGCTTAGTACCGGGACAGGTATCCTACGAGCAGTACTTC. The full variable domain, its missing parts supplied by reference TRBV11-2 and TRBJ2-7, is EAGVAQSPRYKIIEKRQSVAFWCNPISGHATLYWYQQILGQGPKLLIQFQNNGVVDDSQLPKDRFSAERLKGVDSTLKIQPAKLEDSAVYLCASSLVPGQVSYEQYFGPGTRLTVT.

The rearrangement links TRBV7-9 to TRBJ1-2; D may be TRBD1 (6 bases). With 4 bases removed from V and 4 bases from J, the gap between germline ends came to 13 bases. The CDR3 is 14 residues long. Germline V gene data show CDR1 as SEHNR and CDR2 as FQNEAQ (reference sequence). This CDR3 reads CASSSEDRLYGYTF. The CDR3 DNA reads as TGTGCCAGCAGCTCTGAAGACAGGCTCTATGGCTACACCTTC.

The V call is TRBV15, the J call TRBJ1-3; 8 bases are shared with TRBD1. V was pared by 5 bases and J by 3 bases, with 3 bases of the junction left unmatched. The length of the CDR3 is 14 residues. In germline, CDR1 is LNHNV, CDR2 YYDKDF (reference sequence). The CDR3 nucleotides are TGTGCCACCAGCGGAGGACAGGGTGGAAACACCATATATTTT. Translation gives CATSGGQGGNTIYF. Full variable domain (outside the CDR3, taken from reference TRBV15 and TRBJ1-3): DAMVIQNPRYQVTQFGKPVTLSCSQTLNHNVMYWYQQKSSQAPKLLFHYYDKDFNNEADTPDNFQSRRPNTSFCFLDIRSPGLGDTAMYLCATSGGQGGNTIYFGEGSWLTVV.

The chain couples TRBV27 to TRBJ1-6; no clear D gene. Trimming took 2 bases from V and 7 from J, leaving 9 bases between them. CDR3 length: 14 residues. Germline V gene data show CDR1 as MNHEY and CDR2 as SMNVEV (reference sequence). DNA for the CDR3: TGTGCCAGCAGTTTAGGCTTCGGGAATTCACCCCTCCACTTT. Amino acids: CASSLGFGNSPLHF.

The V gene is TRBV28, the J gene TRBJ2-7, with a tentative D call TRBD1 (6 bases). The CDR3 is 15 residues long. The germline V gene has CDR1 MDHEN and CDR2 SYDVKM. V lost 5 bases to trimming and J lost 2 bases, with 16 bases between them. The CDR3 DNA reads TGTGCCAGCAGTCCAACATCGGGACATACCTACGAGCAGTACTTC. Protein: CASSPTSGHTYEQYF.

The rearrangement links TRBV19 to TRBJ2-1; 8 bases align to TRBD1. The length of the CDR3 is 15 residues. The trim removed 6 bases at V and 6 bases at J, leaving 10 bases unmatched. Germline V lookup: CDR1 LNHDA, CDR2 SQIVND (reference sequence). This CDR3 reads CASSPDRGVGNEQFF. DNA of the CDR3: TGTGCCAGTAGCCCCGACAGGGGAGTGGGCAATGAGCAGTTCTTC.

The chain employs TRBV19 and TRBJ1-2; D gene unclear. The CDR3 has 15 amino acids. CDR1 LNHDA and CDR2 SQIVND come from the germline V gene (reference sequence). With 0 bases removed from V and 5 bases from J, the gap between germline ends came to 13 bases. DNA of the CDR3: TGTGCCAGTAGTATAGATCTGGAGGGATGGTATGGCTACACCTTC. As protein: CASSIDLEGWYGYTF.

J is TRBJ2-3 and V is TRBV27; TRBD2 matches 9 bases. Trimming cost V 5 bases and J 2 bases; bases outside gene matches: 8. The CDR3 length is 16 residues. Germline lookup yields CDR1 MNHEY and CDR2 SMNVEV (reference sequence). CDR3 amino acids: CASSPSAGGFTDTQYF. DNA for the CDR3: TGTGCCAGCAGTCCGTCAGCGGGGGGCTTCACAGATACGCAGTATTTT.

This clone was seen once. The chain's CDR3 is CASSFQAGGNTIYF. The CDR3 DNA follows: TGTGCCAGCAGCTTTCAAGCGGGTGGAAACACCATATATTTT. The J gene is TRBJ1-3, the V gene TRBV7-9; the D is unclear. Germline-derived CDR1 and CDR2 are SEHNR and FQNEAQ (reference sequence). The CDR3 loop spans 14 amino acids. Trimming took off 3 bases at V and 3 bases at J, with 9 bases between the two ends. Together with reference TRBV7-9 and TRBJ1-3, the CDR3 gives the full variable domain: DTGVSQNPRHKITKRGQNVTFRCDPISEHNRLYWYRQTLGQGPEFLTYFQNEAQLEKSRLLSDRFSAERPKGSFSTLEIQRTEQGDSAMYLCASSFQAGGNTIYFGEGSWLTVV.

The gene calls are TRBV28 and TRBJ1-4; 9 bases match TRBD1. The CDR3 has 16 residues. The junction had 4 bases not matched to a gene; V was cut back by 5 bases and J by 0 bases. From germline, CDR1 is MDHEN and CDR2 SYDVKM. CDR3 residues: CASSPDRGTTNEKLFF. In DNA, the CDR3 is TGTGCCAGCAGTCCCGACAGGGGGACAACTAATGAAAAACTGTTTTTT.

This clone appeared once. The rearrangement links TRBV10-3 to TRBJ2-2, with TRBD2 matching over 9 bases. The CDR3 extends over 14 amino acids. V dropped 10 bases and J dropped 6; count of bases not matched to a gene: 9. CDR1 and CDR2 (germline): ENHRY, SYGVKD. This chain's CDR3 is CATGAGGPPGELFF. CDR3 nucleotide sequence: TGTGCCACAGGGGCGGGGGGGCCCCCCGGGGAGCTGTTTTTT.

The rearrangement uses TRBV10-3 and TRBJ1-4; tentatively, D is TRBD1 (6 bases). Germline CDR1 reads ENHRY; CDR2 reads SYGVKD. The CDR3 runs to 14 residues. Trimming took 2 bases from V and 4 from J, leaving 8 bases between them. CDR3 in amino acids: CAISENRDNEKLFF. Here the CDR3 DNA reads TGTGCCATCAGTGAGAACAGGGATAATGAAAAACTGTTTTTT.

This CDR3 is CAISITQGLDQPQHF. CDR3 DNA sequence: TGTGCCATCAGTATCACACAGGGATTGGATCAGCCCCAGCATTTT. The chain recombines TRBV10-3 with TRBJ1-5, with D possibly matching TRBD1 (6 bases). Germline V gene sequence: CDR1 ENHRY, CDR2 SYGVKD. The V gene lost 5 bases and the J gene lost 5 bases, with 16 bases spanning the gap. This CDR3 is built from 15 residues.

The chain joins TRBV2 to TRBJ1-2; 7 bases are shared with TRBD1. Germline lookup yields CDR1 SNHLY and CDR2 FYNNEI. The CDR3 is made up of 14 amino acids. The V segment lost 3 bases and the J segment 5 bases; nucleotides outside the gene matches: 6. The CDR3 here is CASSEAGGNYGYTF. For the CDR3, the DNA is TGTGCCAGCAGTGAGGCAGGGGGAAATTATGGCTACACCTTC.

The chain joins TRBV25-1 to TRBJ2-7; 8 bases align to TRBD1. The germline V gene encodes CDR1 MGHDK and CDR2 SYGVNS. With 4 bases clipped from V and 9 bases from J, the junction kept 11 bases outside the gene matches. The CDR3 length is 14 residues. CDR3 bases: TGTGCCAGCAGTGCACGACAGGGGATCGCGTCGCAGTACTTC. Amino acid sequence: CASSARQGIASQYF.

The chain employs TRBV7-3 and TRBJ2-6, with 8 bases lining up with TRBD1. From germline, CDR1 is SGHTA and CDR2 FQGTGA. The CDR3 runs 18 residues. V dropped 4 bases and J dropped 0; count of bases not matched to a gene: 8. CDR3 in amino acids: CASSSTTGGFSGANVLTF. The CDR3 nucleotides read TGTGCCAGCAGCTCAACAACAGGGGGATTCTCTGGGGCCAACGTCCTGACTTTC.

The CDR3 nucleotides read TGTGCCAGCAGCCAAGCAAGGGGGTACACAGATACGCAGTATTTT. It yields the protein CASSQARGYTDTQYF. V is TRBV11-2 and J is TRBJ2-3, with D perhaps TRBD1 (6 bases). V was pared by 5 bases and J by 2 bases, with 14 bases between. The CDR3 length is 15 residues. Germline V gives CDR1 SGHAT, CDR2 FQNNGV.

The V gene is TRBV9, the J gene TRBJ2-3; 8 bases match TRBD1. The CDR3 loop spans 16 amino acids. Germline V gene sequence: CDR1 SGDLS, CDR2 YYNGEE. Trimming removed 1 base from V and 6 bases from J; junction bases left unmatched: 10. CDR3 sequence: CASSVTPGQGRDTQYF. The CDR3 DNA follows: TGTGCCAGCAGCGTAACCCCCGGACAGGGTAGGGATACGCAGTATTTT.

This chain connects TRBV7-9 to TRBJ2-5, with TRBD1 identical over 7 bases. There are 14 residues in the CDR3. The V and J ends lost 0 bases and 5 bases, in that order; junction bases with no gene match: 3. The germline V gene has CDR1 SEHNR and CDR2 FQNEAQ (reference sequence). CDR3 in amino acids: CASSLAGQRETQYF. CDR3 nucleotide sequence: TGTGCCAGCAGCTTAGCGGGACAGCGGGAGACCCAGTACTTC.

This clone was seen once. J is TRBJ2-4 and V is TRBV24-1, with 8 bases matching TRBD1. CDR1 and CDR2 (germline): KGHDR, SFDVKD. The CDR3 sequence is 16 residues long. V lost 3 bases, J lost 2 bases, and 5 bases stayed unmatched. The CDR3 DNA reads TGTGCCACCAGTGATACTGGACAGGGCACCAAAAACATTCAGTACTTC. Protein product: CATSDTGQGTKNIQYF.

This clone was seen only a few times. This chain connects TRBV7-9 to TRBJ1-4; D unresolved. Germline V gene sequence: CDR1 SEHNR, CDR2 FQNEAQ (reference sequence). Trimming stripped 3 bases from V and 4 bases from J, with 9 bases between. The CDR3 spans 14 residues. This CDR3 reads CASSFLRDNEKLFF. The CDR3 DNA sequence: TGTGCCAGCAGCTTCCTGAGGGATAATGAAAAACTGTTTTTT.

Note on this clone: The same CDR3 is also encoded by other DNA sequences in this sample. The chain has TRBV30 and TRBJ1-5; TRBD1 matches 9 bases. CDR3 size: 13 residues. Germline lookup yields CDR1 GTSNPN and CDR2 SVGIG (reference sequence). After removal of 3 bases from V and 4 bases from J, the junction contained 1 base not matched to a gene. This chain's CDR3 is CAWRGQGNQPQHF. DNA of the CDR3: TGTGCCTGGAGAGGACAGGGGAATCAGCCCCAGCATTTT.

CDR3 DNA: TGTGCCAGCAGCTCGGCCCGACAGGGCTCCTACGAGCAGTACTTC. It yields the protein CASSSARQGSYEQYF. The chain couples TRBV5-4 to TRBJ2-7, with 7 bases identical to TRBD1. Trimming cost V 3 bases and J 0 bases; bases outside gene matches: 6. Germline assignment: CDR1 SGHNT and CDR2 YYREEE (reference sequence). This CDR3 is built from 15 residues.

The rearrangement joins TRBV27 to TRBJ2-1; 10 nucleotides match TRBD2. V dropped 3 bases and J dropped 3; count of bases not matched to a gene: 5. CDR3 length: 16 residues. Per the germline V gene, CDR1 is MNHEY and CDR2 is SMNVEV (reference sequence). The CDR3 bases are TGTGCCAGCAGTTTGACTAGCGGGTATTTCTACAATGAGCAGTTCTTC. Protein: CASSLTSGYFYNEQFF.

The chain recombines TRBV7-2 with TRBJ2-7, with 9 bases identical to TRBD1. Germline assignment: CDR1 SGHTA and CDR2 FQGNSA. The CDR3 sequence is 15 residues long. The J segment lost 1 base and the V segment lost 2 bases, leaving 3 bases of the junction unmatched. In nucleotides, the CDR3 is TGTGCCAGCAGCTTAAGGACAGGGGTTTCCTACGAGCAGTACTTC. This translates into CASSLRTGVSYEQYF.

The V call is TRBV5-5, the J call TRBJ1-2; D remains unclear. CDR3 length: 14 amino acids. CDR1 and CDR2 (germline): SGHKS, YYEKEE (reference sequence). V lost 0 bases to trimming and J lost 4 bases, with 10 bases between them. In DNA, the CDR3 is TGTGCCAGCAGCTTGGGGCAGGATATCTATGGCTACACCTTC. Translating it yields CASSLGQDIYGYTF.

The CDR3 DNA sequence: TGTGCCAGCAGCCCCCTAGGACAGTTCCGCTCTGGGGCCAACGTCCTGACTTTC. The encoded protein is CASSPLGQFRSGANVLTF. The V call is TRBV9, the J call TRBJ2-6; tentatively, D is TRBD1 (6 bases). From germline, CDR1 is SGDLS and CDR2 YYNGEE. There are 18 residues in the CDR3. With 4 bases removed from V and 0 bases from J, the gap between germline ends came to 17 bases.

The rearrangement uses TRBV4-3 and TRBJ2-1, with 7 nucleotides matching TRBD1. This CDR3 is 16 amino acids long. Germline loops: CDR1 LGHNA, CDR2 YSLEER. V shed 4 bases, J shed 5 bases, and the junction held 11 bases outside the gene matches. CDR3 region: CASSLRAGGFNNEQFF. The CDR3 region has the DNA TGCGCCAGCAGCCTCCGTGCAGGGGGTTTTAACAATGAGCAGTTCTTC.

This clone was seen only once. CDR3 DNA: TGCGCCAGCAGCTTGGGTGAGGCTAGCGGGCAAGAGACCCAGTACTTC. Its protein is CASSLGEASGQETQYF. The chain links TRBV5-1 to TRBJ2-5; the match to TRBD2 covers 8 bases. Germline V lookup: CDR1 SGHRS, CDR2 YFSETQ. V shed 0 bases, J shed 2 bases, and the junction held 6 bases outside the gene matches. This CDR3 is built from 16 residues.